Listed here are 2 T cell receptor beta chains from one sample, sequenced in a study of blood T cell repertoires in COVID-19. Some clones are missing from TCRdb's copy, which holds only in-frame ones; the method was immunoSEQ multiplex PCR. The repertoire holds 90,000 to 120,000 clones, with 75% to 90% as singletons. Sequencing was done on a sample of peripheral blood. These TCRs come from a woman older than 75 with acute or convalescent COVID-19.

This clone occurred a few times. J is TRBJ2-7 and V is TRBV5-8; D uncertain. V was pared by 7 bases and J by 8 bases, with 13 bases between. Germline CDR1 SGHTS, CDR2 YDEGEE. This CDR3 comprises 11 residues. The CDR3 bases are TGTGCCAGCCGGTCGGAGACGAAGCAGTACTTC. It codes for CASRSETKQYF.

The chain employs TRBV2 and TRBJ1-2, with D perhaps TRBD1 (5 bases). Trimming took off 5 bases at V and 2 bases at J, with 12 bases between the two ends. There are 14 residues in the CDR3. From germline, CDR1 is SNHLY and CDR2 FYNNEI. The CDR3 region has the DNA TGTGCCAGCAGTCCCCAGGGAGGGAACTATGGCTACACCTTC. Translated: CASSPQGGNYGYTF.